Below are 9 T cell receptor beta chains sequenced from a single sample in a study of T-cell reconstitution after alpha-beta-depleted transplantation in children. Unique molecular identifiers tagged the TCRbeta library. Via MiXCR, TCRdb re-called the PCR reads, giving one row per CDR3 protein. This repertoire shows about 580,000 distinct CDR3 sequences, more than 20% found once; its top ten account for over 12%. This material consisted of PBMCs, mostly from graft donor cells, taken 360 days after TCRalphabeta/CD19-depleted stem cell transplant. The origin of the receptors is a boy less than two years old who had a stem cell transplant for acute myeloid leukemia, so the T cells may come from the graft donor.

This clonotype was counted at least ten times. This sequence joins TRBV20-1 and TRBJ2-5; D gene ambiguous. The J call could be wrong; TRBJ2-3 is a better fit for the DNA end. Germline CDR1 is DFQATT and CDR2 is SNEGSKA (reference sequence). This CDR3 region has 11 residues. This chain's CDR3 is CSARVRETQYF. In nucleotides, the CDR3 is TGCAGTGCTAGAGTGAGAGAAACGCAGTATTTT.

The rearrangement joins TRBV20-1 to TRBJ1-1; no definite D call. The length of the CDR3 is 13 residues. V shed 8 bases and J shed 1 base, with 14 bases lying between them. Germline CDR1 is DFQATT and CDR2 is SNEGSKA (reference sequence). CDR3 sequence reads: CSLRVAGNTEAFF. The CDR3, as DNA: TGCAGTCTCCGGGTGGCAGGGAACACTGAAGCTTTCTTT.

This chain links TRBV4-1 with TRBJ1-1; unclear D gene. The V end was cut by 2 bases, the J end by 0 bases, with 13 bases between. Per germline, CDR1 MGHRA and CDR2 YSYEKL. This CDR3 region has 16 residues. The CDR3 DNA reads TGCGCCAGCAGCCAACGCGGATCTTACATGAACACTGAAGCTTTCTTT. Its protein product is CASSQRGSYMNTEAFF.

The chain carries TRBV15 and TRBJ2-7; D is ambiguous. Germline loops: CDR1 LNHNV, CDR2 YYDKDF (reference sequence). The germline V and J ends were trimmed by 5 bases and 7 bases, with 15 bases remaining between them. This CDR3 has 13 amino acids. CDR3 nucleotides: TGTGCCACCAGCCCTACTGTCCCGGGTGAGCAGTACGTC. This encodes CATSPTVPGEQYV.

This clonotype came up many times. The J gene is TRBJ1-1, the V gene TRBV24-1; no definite D call. The V and J ends lost 3 bases and 6 bases respectively, with 10 bases between them. Germline CDR1 and CDR2: KGHDR and SFDVKD. There are 13 residues in the CDR3. The CDR3 protein is CATSDPDNAEAFF. In DNA form, the CDR3 reads TGTGCCACCAGTGATCCCGACAACGCTGAAGCTTTCTTT.

The chain couples TRBV19 to TRBJ1-1, with D uncertain. The CDR3 is 17 amino acids. Trimming took off 2 bases at V and 3 bases at J, with 19 bases between the two ends. Germline V CDR1 and CDR2: LNHDA, SQIVND (reference sequence). The CDR3 DNA reads as TGTGCCAGTAGTATAAGAGTCAGTCCAAGAGGTGACACTGAAGCTTTCTTT. This translates into CASSIRVSPRGDTEAFF. Based on the CDR3 plus reference TRBV19 and TRBJ1-1, the full variable domain is DGGITQSPKYLFRKEGQNVTLSCEQNLNHDAMYWYRQDPGQGLRLIYYSQIVNDFQKGDIAEGYSVSREKKESFPLTVTSAQKNPTAFYLCASSIRVSPRGDTEAFFGQGTRLTVV.

This clonotype was counted at least ten times. The chain links TRBV7-9 to TRBJ1-1; D uncertain. Germline loops: CDR1 SEHNR, CDR2 FQNEAQ (reference sequence). The CDR3 extends over 14 amino acids. V was trimmed by 2 bases and J by 1 base, leaving 8 bases between them. CDR3 region: CASSLWTENTEAFF. CDR3 sequence (DNA): TGTGCCAGCAGCTTATGGACCGAGAACACTGAAGCTTTCTTT.

This clonotype has at least ten counts. This rearrangement joins TRBV4-3 to TRBJ2-1, with D perhaps matching TRBD2 (6 bases). The germline gives CDR1 LGHNA, CDR2 YSLEER. V lost 4 bases, J lost 6 bases, and 13 bases lay in between. There are 14 residues in the CDR3. The CDR3 bases are TGCGCCAGCAGCCCCCGGGAGCCCCCCAATGAGCAGTTCTTC. Translation: CASSPREPPNEQFF.

The table lists this clonotype with a few counts. The chain combines TRBV7-9 with TRBJ1-2, with 8 bases aligning to TRBD1. V dropped 11 bases and J dropped 2; count of bases not matched to a gene: 10. Germline CDR1 is SEHNR and CDR2 is FQNEAQ (reference sequence). The CDR3 contains 14 residues. The CDR3 coding sequence is TGTGCCTCCTCCGATTCAGGGGGCAACTATGGCTACACCTTC. Its translation: CASSDSGGNYGYTF.